This T cell receptor beta chain comes out of a study of blood T cell repertoires in COVID-19. The CDR3 is 15 residues long. The ends were cut back, 2 bases at V and 4 bases at J, with 12 bases in the middle. Germline-derived CDR1 and CDR2 are MNHEY and SMNVEV (reference sequence). Using immunoSEQ multiplex PCR, the repertoire was profiled, and TCRdb retains in-frame clones only, with some absent. The data hold 120,000 to 150,000 clones, with around three quarters observed a single time. The clonotype originates from an older man with acute or convalescent COVID-19. The sample consisted of peripheral blood. The genes are TRBV27 and TRBJ1-3; D unclear. In DNA form, the CDR3 reads TGTGCCAGCAGTTTAATGGGCGGGGTGGGAAACACCATATATTTT. Protein: CASSLMGGVGNTIYF.